The 16 T cell receptor beta chains listed next were all sequenced from one sample in a study of CXCR3-negative and CXCR3-positive naive CD8 T cells. Whole-study results and caveats: Against CXCR3-negative naive cells, CXCR3-positive naive cells showed more hydrophobic TRB CDR3s.

Their cognate antigens are unknown. It was by 5' RACE with UMI labels that the TRB cDNA libraries were prepared. TCRdb reprocessed the 5' RACE reads and reports one entry per CDR3 protein, with no DNA. This specimen shows around 80,000 distinct CDR3 sequences; the ten leading clones hold approximately 0.58%. The specimen was naive CXCR3+ CD8+ T cells from blood. The sample's subset: CD45RO-CCR7+CD27+CD95- naive CD8+ T cells expressing CXCR3 (TNR3+). These receptors came from a human donor in good health. Some clones in this sample may be carry-over from other donors' samples.

The chain recombines TRBV29-1 with TRBJ2-7. Germline V gene lookup returns CDR1 SQVTM and CDR2 ANQGSEA. The CDR3 spans 11 residues. The CDR3 region is CSFSWTYEQYF.

The chain combines TRBV4-1 with TRBJ2-7; with no DNA, the TCRdb D assignment of TRBD2 cannot be verified. The CDR3 spans 13 residues. Germline V lookup: CDR1 MGHRA, CDR2 YSYEKL. The CDR3 loop is CASSQGLAAEQYF.

The rearrangement joins TRBV28 to TRBJ2-7; lacking DNA, the TRBD2 call made by TCRdb goes unchecked. The CDR3 covers 17 residues. CDR1 is MDHEN, CDR2 SYDVKM, per germline. The CDR3 loop is CASPEPGLAGGPTEQYF.

V and J are TRBV11-2 and TRBJ2-1; TCRdb returns TRBD1, unconfirmable since there is no DNA. The CDR3 length is 16 residues. Germline V gives CDR1 SGHAT, CDR2 FQNNGV. CDR3 amino acids: CASSLGWDRDDNEQFF.

The chain uses TRBV25-1 and TRBJ1-6. The germline CDR1 and CDR2 sequences are MGHDK and SYGVNS. The CDR3 runs to 12 residues. The CDR3 here is CASSEYQEPLHF.

This chain uses TRBV24-1 with TRBJ2-1; TCRdb lists TRBD2, though no DNA is available to test this call. The CDR3 consists of 13 residues. In germline, CDR1 is KGHDR, CDR2 SFDVKD. CDR3 in amino acids: CATRSSGYNEQFF.

The chain carries TRBV5-6 and TRBJ2-3; with no DNA, the TCRdb D assignment of TRBD2 cannot be verified. Per germline, CDR1 SGHDT and CDR2 YYEEEE. This CDR3 has 18 amino acids. Here the CDR3 reads CASSLGAGGALSTDTQYF. Using reference TRBV5-6 and TRBJ2-3 for the parts outside the CDR3, the full variable domain is DAGVTQSPTHLIKTRGQQVTLRCSPKSGHDTVSWYQQALGQGPQFIFQYYEEEERQRGNFPDRFSGHQFPNYSSELNVNALLLGDSALYLCASSLGAGGALSTDTQYFGPGTRLTVL.

This sequence joins TRBV29-1 and TRBJ2-1; the TRBD2 assignment by TCRdb is unverifiable without DNA. CDR1 and CDR2 (germline): SQVTM, ANQGSEA. The CDR3 sequence is 15 residues long. CDR3 loop: CSVDRDYRSYNEQFF.

The chain carries TRBV28 and TRBJ2-2; TCRdb's assignment of TRBD1 cannot be checked, as there is no DNA. Per the germline V gene, CDR1 is MDHEN and CDR2 is SYDVKM. The CDR3 contains 15 residues. The CDR3 spells CASSFDRSSTGELFF.

The CDR3 protein is CASSLAGEVDEQFF. The chain is built from TRBV28 and TRBJ2-1; TCRdb lists TRBD2, though no DNA is available to test this call. The CDR3 spans 14 residues. Germline assignment: CDR1 MDHEN and CDR2 SYDVKM. Combining the CDR3 with reference TRBV28 and TRBJ2-1 gives the whole variable domain DVKVTQSSRYLVKRTGEKVFLECVQDMDHENMFWYRQDPGLGLRLIYFSYDVKMKEKGDIPEGYSVSREKKERFSLILESASTNQTSMYLCASSLAGEVDEQFFGPGTRLTVL.

The chain links TRBV5-1 to TRBJ2-3; TCRdb returns TRBD1, unconfirmable since there is no DNA. CDR3 length: 13 residues. Germline values: CDR1 SGHRS, CDR2 YFSETQ. The CDR3 reads CASSSTGTDTQYF.

CDR3: CASSQDRDGSYEQYF. This chain links TRBV4-3 with TRBJ2-7; TCRdb's D gene call, TRBD1, goes unchecked for lack of DNA. The CDR3 length is 15 residues. Germline V lookup: CDR1 LGHNA, CDR2 YSLEER.

This chain links TRBV5-1 with TRBJ1-2; checking the TCRdb D call of TRBD1 is not possible without DNA. The CDR3 spans 18 residues. Germline V lookup: CDR1 SGHRS, CDR2 YFSETQ. The CDR3 region is CASSLAVDPSRDRNGYTF.

This chain joins TRBV7-9 and TRBJ1-1. CDR3 length: 11 residues. Per germline, CDR1 SEHNR and CDR2 FQNEAQ (reference sequence). The CDR3 region is CASSLVNEAFF.

CDR3: CASSLGLARNEQFF. The chain has TRBV12-3 or TRBV12-4 and TRBJ2-1; TCRdb gives TRBD2 as the D gene, but with no DNA this cannot be confirmed. The CDR3 is made up of 14 amino acids.

The CDR3 loop is CSARDLYGTYEQYF. This sequence joins TRBV20-1 and TRBJ2-7. Germline V gives CDR1 DFQATT, CDR2 SNEGSKA (reference sequence). The CDR3 has 14 residues.